This T cell receptor beta chain was recovered during a study of T-cell reconstitution after alpha-beta-depleted transplantation in children. With respect to this clonotype: Its target is unknown.

Study findings and constraints: Several hundred expanded graft clones reportedly were the source of alpha-beta T cells about two months after transplant. The high TCRbeta diversity at day 60 in some patients came from surviving recipient T cells and thymic progenitors. Newly produced T cells mostly provided counts and TCRbeta diversity after one year, as hyperexpanded clones declined.

Unique molecular identifiers were incorporated when the TCRbeta library was constructed. MiXCR, run by TCRdb on the PCR reads, gives a single entry per CDR3 protein. The repertoire holds 200,000 to 250,000 distinct CDR3 sequences, with 24% as singletons. Between the trimmed V and J ends, which lost 8 bases and 2 bases, there was a span of 15 bases. The length of the CDR3 is 14 residues. Germline V gene sequence: CDR1 DFQATT, CDR2 SNEGSKA (reference sequence). Sequenced here: PBMCs, mostly from graft donor cells, sampled 360 days after TCRalphabeta/CD19-depleted stem cell transplant. The J gene is TRBJ2-2, the V gene TRBV20-1, with D unclear. This TCR came from a female patient between 2 and 15 years old who had a stem cell transplant for congenital amegakaryocytic thrombocytopenia, so the T cells may come from the graft donor. DNA for the CDR3: TGCAGTACCCAGAGGCGGCCCAACACCGGGGAGCTGTTTTTT. Translating it yields CSTQRRPNTGELFF.